A selection of T cell receptor beta chains follows, all from one sample in a study of regulatory T cells in long-lasting Graves disease. One entry per CDR3 protein results from TCRdb running MiXCR on the multiplex PCR reads. The table has a few hundred thousand distinct CDR3 sequences, 23% seen once. Sample: peripheral blood mononuclear cells (PBMCs), taken when the disease was refractory, from a patient treated with antithyroid drugs. The receptors come from a female donor with Graves disease. The CDR3 runs from the conserved cysteine through the conserved F or W. A D gene is named only where the DNA matches it firmly. Where a row states a size, it is once, few, many or the class of an expanded clone; other rows omit it.

>TRBJ1-2|many|TRBV28|TRBD1
TGTGCCAGCAGTTTAGAGGGGGCAAGAGGCTACACCTTC
CASSLEGARGYTF
>TRBJ2-5|many|TRBV9|TRBD2
TGTGCCAGCAGCGACCGACTAGCGTCACAAGAGACCCAGTACTTC
CASSDRLASQETQYF
>TRBJ2-1|.|TRBV30|TRBD2
TGTGCCGGGCAGCGGGAGGGAAATGAGCAGTTCTTC
CAGQREGNEQFF
>TRBJ1-2|.|TRBV29-1|.
TGCAGCGTTGAAGATCCCAGTAACTATGGCTACACCTTC
CSVEDPSNYGYTF
>TRBJ1-1|many|TRBV12-3/TRBV12-4|.
TGTGCCAGCAGTCCCAGGGACCCGAGGGACACTGAAGCTTTCTTT
CASSPRDPRDTEAFF
>TRBJ1-4|few|TRBV20-1|TRBD1
TGCAGTGCTTCCAGGGGGCGCAGTGAAAAACTGTTTTTT
CSASRGRSEKLFF
>TRBJ1-1|many|TRBV28|.
TGTGCCAGCAGTTTATGGACCGGGAACACTGAAGCTTTCTTT
CASSLWTGNTEAFF
>TRBJ2-5|.|TRBV6-1|.
TGTGCCAGCAAGTTCAGGGCCGAAGAGACCCAGTACTTC
CASKFRAEETQYF
>TRBJ1-4|.|TRBV19|TRBD1
TGTGCCAGTAGACTACAGGGACAGAATGAAAAACTGTTTTTT
CASRLQGQNEKLFF
>TRBJ2-7|.|TRBV28|TRBD1
TGTGCCAGCAGTCAAAGGACAGGGCGCGAGCAGTACTTC
CASSQRTGREQYF
>TRBJ2-2|.|TRBV7-9|.
TGTGCCAGCAGCTTATGGCAGACGAACACCGGGGAGCTGTTTTTT
CASSLWQTNTGELFF
>TRBJ2-5|many|TRBV11-2|TRBD2
TGTGCCAGCAGCTCCGGGACTAGCGGGAGGGCCCGAGAGACCCAGTACTTC
CASSSGTSGRARETQYF
>TRBJ1-4|once|TRBV2|.
TGCGCCAGCAGCCAAGATCGAAACAAGTATGAAAAACTGTTTTTT
CASSQDRNKYEKLFF
>TRBJ2-1|.|TRBV28|.
TGTGCCAGCAGTGAATCGACCAGGGGGGAGTGGTCCTACAATGAGCAGTTCTTC
CASSESTRGEWSYNEQFF
>TRBJ2-7|few|TRBV5-6|.
TGTGCCAGCAGCTTGGGGGATTACCCCTACGAGCAGTACTTC
CASSLGDYPYEQYF
>TRBJ1-1|.|TRBV5-1|.
TGCGCCAGCAGCGGCGCTCCCATGAACACTGAAGCTTTCTTT
CASSGAPMNTEAFF
>TRBJ1-4|many|TRBV12-3/TRBV12-4|.
TGTGCCAGCAGTTTATCGGCCGCCTCTAGTGAAAAACTGTTTTTT
CASSLSAASSEKLFF
>TRBJ1-2|once|TRBV28|TRBD1
TGTGCCAGCAGTCCGATGACAGGGGGCATGGGTGTTAATGGCTACACCTTC
CASSPMTGGMGVNGYTF
>TRBJ2-7|.|TRBV19|.
TGTGCCAGTAGTGTCCGGGACTTTAAAACAGAGCAGTACTTC
CASSVRDFKTEQYF
>TRBJ2-5|many|TRBV10-3|.
TGTGCCATCACCCAGGGAAATTTGGTGGAGACCCAGTACTTC
CAITQGNLVETQYF
>TRBJ1-2|.|TRBV5-1|.
TGCGCCAGCAGGGCGACAGCCTTCTATGGCTACACCTTC
CASRATAFYGYTF
>TRBJ2-7|many|TRBV7-2|.
TGTGCCAGCAGCTTAACGATCGGCGCCAGCTCCTACGAGCAGTACTTC
CASSLTIGASSYEQYF
>TRBJ1-2|many|TRBV24-1|.
TGTGCCACCAGTGATAAAAATGGCTATGGCTACACCTTC
CATSDKNGYGYTF
>TRBJ1-5|many|TRBV28|.
TGTGCCAGCAGTTTTCACGCAGGTTCCAATCAGCCCCAGCATTTT
CASSFHAGSNQPQHF
>TRBJ1-1|many|TRBV12-3/TRBV12-4|.
TGTGCCAGCAGTTTATCATATCGCATAGGACAGACTGAAGCTTTCTTT
CASSLSYRIGQTEAFF
>TRBJ2-2|few|TRBV29-1|.
TGCAGCGTTGTTGCAGGGGTGGCGGCCGGGGAGCTGTTTTTT
CSVVAGVAAGELFF
>TRBJ1-1|few|TRBV5-1|.
TGCGCCAGCAGCGACCCCGGAGAGACTGAAGCTTTCTTT
CASSDPGETEAFF
>TRBJ2-3|.|TRBV6-2/TRBV6-3|TRBD2
TGTGCCAGCAGTTCACTAGCGGGAAGAGCAGATACGCAGTATTTT
CASSSLAGRADTQYF
>TRBJ2-5|many|TRBV30|.
TGTGCCAGGCAAAGGGGTGTAGGAGAGACCCAGTACTTC
CARQRGVGETQYF
>TRBJ2-7|few|TRBV29-1|TRBD1
TGCAGCGTTGAAGGTGGACAGGGAACTTACGAGCAGTACTTC
CSVEGGQGTYEQYF
>TRBJ2-5|many|TRBV20-1|.
TGCAGTGCTAGGGAAAGCGGCATCCAAGAGACCCAGTACTTC
CSARESGIQETQYF
>TRBJ2-5|few|TRBV7-9|.
TGTGCCAGCAGCTCGTACCGGGACCCAAAAGAGACCCAGTACTTC
CASSSYRDPKETQYF
>TRBJ1-4|.|TRBV15|TRBD1
TGTGTCACCAGCAGAGACCAGGGGGATAATGAAAAACTGTTTTTT
CVTSRDQGDNEKLFF
>TRBJ2-7|few|TRBV6-1|.
TGTGCCAGCAGTGAACTTTACGGTTCGAGTGGCGAGCAGTACTTC
CASSELYGSSGEQYF
>TRBJ1-5|.|TRBV6-2/TRBV6-3|.
TGTGCCAGCAGTTACTCGACGGGGGGGAGCGGGGTTTGGCCCCAGCATTTT
CASSYSTGGSGVWPQHF
>TRBJ2-7|many|TRBV2|.
TGTGCCAGCTGCAGGACTGGCGAGCAGTACTTC
CASCRTGEQYF
>TRBJ2-1|.|TRBV15|TRBD2
TGTGCCACCAGCGGACCTGAGACTAGCGAAGATGAGCAGTTCTTC
CATSGPETSEDEQFF
>TRBJ2-5|many|TRBV7-2|TRBD1
TGTGCCAGCAGCAGGAGGACAAACAGGGGGCCCCAGACCCAGTACTTC
CASSRRTNRGPQTQYF
>TRBJ1-2|many|TRBV28|TRBD1
TGTGCCAGCACCGAAGGGACAGTCTATGGCTACACCTTC
CASTEGTVYGYTF
>TRBJ1-2|many|TRBV12-3/TRBV12-4|.
TGTGCCAGCAGACGCTCGAACGGTGGCTACACCTTC
CASRRSNGGYTF
>TRBJ1-1|.|TRBV19|.
TGTGCCAGTAGCCTCGGTCTTGGGGGCGGCACTGAAGCTTTCTTT
CASSLGLGGGTEAFF
>TRBJ2-7|few|TRBV3-2|.
TGTGCCAGCAGCCATCAGGAGACGAGCTCCTACGAGCAGTACTTC
CASSHQETSSYEQYF